The 2 T cell receptor beta chains below come from one sample, sequenced in a study of blood T cell repertoires in COVID-19. Assay: immunoSEQ multiplex PCR; the TCRdb copy retains only in-frame clones and omits some. The sample has about 330,000 clones, 86% seen once. The sequenced sample consisted of peripheral blood. The receptors come from a woman aged 45-65 years with acute or convalescent COVID-19.

The chain combines TRBV5-8 with TRBJ2-1, with D perhaps matching TRBD2 (6 bases). V was shortened by 6 bases and J by 9 bases, with 25 bases between the two germline ends. CDR1 is SGHTS, CDR2 YDEGEE, per germline. The CDR3 is made up of 16 amino acids. The CDR3 DNA reads TGTGCCAGCACCGAGGGACTTCTACTAGGTCCCACTGAGCAGTTCTTC. This gives the protein CASTEGLLLGPTEQFF.

V gene TRBV14 combines with J gene TRBJ1-2; tentative D call: TRBD1 (6 bases). Germline lookup yields CDR1 SGHDN and CDR2 FVKESK. V was pared by 1 base and J by 0 bases, with 12 bases between. The length of the CDR3 is 16 residues. In DNA, the CDR3 is TGTGCCAGCAGCCAAGTAAGGGGGAGTCCTAACTATGGCTACACCTTC. The encoded protein is CASSQVRGSPNYGYTF.